These 5 T cell receptor beta chains were sequenced from one sample in a study of blood T cell repertoires in COVID-19. Sequencing was performed with immunoSEQ multiplex PCR; in TCRdb, only in-frame clones are kept and a portion is missing. The sample has 250,000 to 400,000 clones, roughly 90% seen once. Material: PBMCs or T cells enriched from blood (not recorded which). The receptor set was obtained from a man in his sixties who had recovered from COVID-19.

The genes are TRBV7-9 and TRBJ2-1; 11 nucleotides align to TRBD1. This CDR3 comprises 16 residues. The germline CDR1 and CDR2 sequences are SEHNR and FQNEAQ (reference sequence). Trimming removed 5 bases from V and 3 bases from J; junction bases left unmatched: 6. CDR3 in amino acids: CASSDRGQGDYNEQFF. The CDR3 DNA is TGTGCCAGCAGCGACAGGGGACAGGGGGACTACAATGAGCAGTTCTTC.

The chain employs TRBV4-2 and TRBJ2-1; 10 nucleotides match TRBD2. The CDR3 covers 18 residues. Trimming cost V 0 bases and J 4 bases; bases outside gene matches: 9. Germline CDR1 and CDR2: LGHNA and YNFKEQ. CDR3 bases: TGTGCCAGCAGCCAAGAGGGCTATAGCGGGGGGAGTTACAATGAGCAGTTCTTC. It is translated as CASSQEGYSGGSYNEQFF.

The chain links TRBV6-5 to TRBJ1-1; D uncertain. V lost 7 bases and J lost 6, with 12 bases in between. Germline loops: CDR1 MNHEY, CDR2 SVGAGI. This CDR3 has 12 amino acids. The CDR3 bases are TGTGCCAGCATCAAATCGTCGGCTGAAGCTTTCTTT. It is translated as CASIKSSAEAFF.

The table lists this clone with a count of one. The chain is built from TRBV12-3 or TRBV12-4 and TRBJ2-2; D might be TRBD2 (6 bases). The length of the CDR3 is 12 residues. Trimming stripped 6 bases from V and 8 bases from J, with 10 bases between. CDR3 coding DNA: TGTGCCAGCAGCCAGGGAGGTGGGGAGCTGTTTTTT. This sequence encodes CASSQGGGELFF.

The V gene is TRBV15, the J gene TRBJ1-3; TRBD1 might be the D (6 bases). Germline-derived CDR1 and CDR2 are LNHNV and YYDKDF (reference sequence). CDR3 size: 15 residues. V was pared by 0 bases and J by 6 bases, with 12 bases between. The CDR3 reads CATSRDRGAENTIYF. The CDR3 DNA is TGTGCCACCAGCAGAGATCGGGGGGCTGAAAACACCATATATTTT.